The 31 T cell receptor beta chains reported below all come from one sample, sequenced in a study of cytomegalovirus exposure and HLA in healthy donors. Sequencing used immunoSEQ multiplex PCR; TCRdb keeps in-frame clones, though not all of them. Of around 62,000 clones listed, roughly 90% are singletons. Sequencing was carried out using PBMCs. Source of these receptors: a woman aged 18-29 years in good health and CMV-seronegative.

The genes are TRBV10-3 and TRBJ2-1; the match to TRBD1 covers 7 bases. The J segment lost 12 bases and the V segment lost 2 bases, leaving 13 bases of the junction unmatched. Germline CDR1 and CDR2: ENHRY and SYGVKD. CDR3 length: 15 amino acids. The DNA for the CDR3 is TGTGCCATCAGTGAGACAGGGACAGACTTCCTAGCGCAGTTCTTC. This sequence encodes CAISETGTDFLAQFF.

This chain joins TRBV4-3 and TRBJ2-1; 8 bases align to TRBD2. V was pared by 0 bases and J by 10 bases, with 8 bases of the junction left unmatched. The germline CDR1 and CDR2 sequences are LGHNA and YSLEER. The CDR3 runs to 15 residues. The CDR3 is CASSQDVTSDFEQFF. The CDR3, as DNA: TGCGCCAGCAGCCAAGATGTGACTAGCGATTTCGAGCAGTTCTTC.

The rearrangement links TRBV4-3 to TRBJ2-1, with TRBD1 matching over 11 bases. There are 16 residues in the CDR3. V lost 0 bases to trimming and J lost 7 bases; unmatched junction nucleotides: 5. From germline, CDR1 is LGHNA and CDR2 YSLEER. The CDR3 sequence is CASSQDSGTGGNEQFF. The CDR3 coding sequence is TGCGCCAGCAGCCAAGATTCCGGGACAGGGGGGAATGAGCAGTTCTTC.

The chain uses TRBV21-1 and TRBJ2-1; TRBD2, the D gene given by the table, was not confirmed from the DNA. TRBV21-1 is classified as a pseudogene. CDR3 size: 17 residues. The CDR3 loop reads CASSCPGSESSYNEQFF. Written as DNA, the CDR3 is TGTGCCAGCAGCTGCCCGGGGTCCGAAAGCTCCTACAATGAGCAGTTCTTC.

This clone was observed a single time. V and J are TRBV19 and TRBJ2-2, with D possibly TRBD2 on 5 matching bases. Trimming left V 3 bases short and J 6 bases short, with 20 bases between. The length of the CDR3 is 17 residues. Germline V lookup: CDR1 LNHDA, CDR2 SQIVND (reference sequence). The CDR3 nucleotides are TGTGCCAGTAGTATTCTGGTCGTGGGCCCCGGGGCCGGGGAGCTGTTTTTT. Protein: CASSILVVGPGAGELFF. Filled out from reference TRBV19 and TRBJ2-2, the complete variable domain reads DGGITQSPKYLFRKEGQNVTLSCEQNLNHDAMYWYRQDPGQGLRLIYYSQIVNDFQKGDIAEGYSVSREKKESFPLTVTSAQKNPTAFYLCASSILVVGPGAGELFFGEGSRLTVL.

This CDR3 reads CASSLVTGGNEQYF. CDR3 sequence (DNA): TGTGCCAGCAGCTTAGTTACAGGGGGCAACGAGCAGTACTTC. The rearrangement joins TRBV7-9 to TRBJ2-7, with 9 nucleotides matching TRBD1. The germline V gene encodes CDR1 SEHNR and CDR2 FQNEAQ (reference sequence). V trimming: 1 base; J trimming: 5 bases; junction bases outside the gene matches: 3. The CDR3 spans 14 residues.

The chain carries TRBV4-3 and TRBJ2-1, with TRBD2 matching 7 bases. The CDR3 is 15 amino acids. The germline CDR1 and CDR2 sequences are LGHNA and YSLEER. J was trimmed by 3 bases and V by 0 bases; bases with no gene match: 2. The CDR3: CASSQEAGFYNEQFF. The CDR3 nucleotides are TGCGCCAGCAGCCAAGAAGCGGGGTTCTACAATGAGCAGTTCTTC.

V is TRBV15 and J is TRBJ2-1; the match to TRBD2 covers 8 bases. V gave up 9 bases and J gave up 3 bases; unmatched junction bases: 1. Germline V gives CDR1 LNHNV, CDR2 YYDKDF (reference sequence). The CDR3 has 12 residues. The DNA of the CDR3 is TGTGCCACAACTAGCGGCTACAATGAGCAGTTCTTC. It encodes CATTSGYNEQFF.

CDR3 bases: TGTGCCAGCAGTTTAGAAGGGAGTGAGCAGTTCTTC. Amino acids: CASSLEGSEQFF. J is TRBJ2-1 and V is TRBV27; a possible D gene is TRBD2 (5 bases). The CDR3 contains 12 residues. Germline V lookup: CDR1 MNHEY, CDR2 SMNVEV (reference sequence). Trimming removed 2 bases from V and 9 bases from J, with 8 bases in between.

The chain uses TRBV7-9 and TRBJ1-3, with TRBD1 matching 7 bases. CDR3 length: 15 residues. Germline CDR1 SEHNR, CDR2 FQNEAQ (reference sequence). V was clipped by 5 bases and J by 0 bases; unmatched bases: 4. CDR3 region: CASSPGTASGNTIYF. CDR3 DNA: TGTGCCAGCAGCCCCGGGACAGCCTCTGGAAACACCATATATTTT.

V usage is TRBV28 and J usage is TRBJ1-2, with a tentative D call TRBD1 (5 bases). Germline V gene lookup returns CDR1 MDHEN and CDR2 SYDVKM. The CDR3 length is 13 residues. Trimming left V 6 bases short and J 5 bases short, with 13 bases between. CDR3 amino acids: CASSQQAQYGYTF. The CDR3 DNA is TGTGCCAGCAGCCAACAGGCTCAATATGGCTACACCTTC.

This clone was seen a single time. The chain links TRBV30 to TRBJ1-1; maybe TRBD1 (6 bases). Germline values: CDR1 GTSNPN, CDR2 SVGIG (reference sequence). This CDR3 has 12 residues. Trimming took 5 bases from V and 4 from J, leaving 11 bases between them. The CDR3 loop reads CAWDRSVTEAFF. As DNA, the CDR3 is TGTGCCTGGGACAGGTCAGTCACTGAAGCTTTCTTT.

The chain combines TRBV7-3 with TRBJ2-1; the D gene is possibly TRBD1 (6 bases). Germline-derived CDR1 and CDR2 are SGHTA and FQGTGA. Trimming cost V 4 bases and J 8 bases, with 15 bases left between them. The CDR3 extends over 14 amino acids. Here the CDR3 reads CASSSQGSSDEQFF. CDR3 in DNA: TGTGCCAGCAGCTCGCAGGGGTCCTCCGATGAGCAGTTCTTC.

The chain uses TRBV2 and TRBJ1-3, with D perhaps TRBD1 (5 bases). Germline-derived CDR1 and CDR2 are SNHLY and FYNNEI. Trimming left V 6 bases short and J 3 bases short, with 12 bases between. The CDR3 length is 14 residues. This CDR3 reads CASSRLGGGNTIYF. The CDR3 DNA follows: TGTGCCAGCAGCAGGTTGGGGGGTGGAAACACCATATATTTT.

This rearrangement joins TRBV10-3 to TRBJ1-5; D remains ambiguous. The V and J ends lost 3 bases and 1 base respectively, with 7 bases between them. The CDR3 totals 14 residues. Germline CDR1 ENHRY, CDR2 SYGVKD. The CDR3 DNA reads TGTGCCATCAGTGAAGCCCCGAGCAATCAGCCCCAGCATTTT. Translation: CAISEAPSNQPQHF.

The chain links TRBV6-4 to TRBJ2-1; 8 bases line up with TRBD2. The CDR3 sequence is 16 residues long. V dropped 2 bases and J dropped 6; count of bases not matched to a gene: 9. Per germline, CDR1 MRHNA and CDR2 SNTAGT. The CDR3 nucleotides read TGTGCCAGCAGTGACAATCCGGGGGGGGGCGGCAATGAGCAGTTCTTC. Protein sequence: CASSDNPGGGGNEQFF.

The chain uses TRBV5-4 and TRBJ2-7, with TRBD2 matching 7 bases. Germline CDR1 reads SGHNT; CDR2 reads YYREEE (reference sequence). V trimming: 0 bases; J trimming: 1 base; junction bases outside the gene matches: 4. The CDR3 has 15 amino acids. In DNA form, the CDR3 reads TGTGCCAGCAGCTTGGTACTAGCGAGTTCCTACGAGCAGTACTTC. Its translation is CASSLVLASSYEQYF.

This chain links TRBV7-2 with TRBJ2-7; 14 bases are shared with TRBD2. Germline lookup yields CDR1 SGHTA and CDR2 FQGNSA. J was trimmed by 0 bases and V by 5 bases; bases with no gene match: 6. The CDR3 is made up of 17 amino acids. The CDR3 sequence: CASSTRTSGGNSYEQYF. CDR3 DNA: TGTGCCAGCAGCACGCGGACTAGCGGGGGGAACTCCTACGAGCAGTACTTC.

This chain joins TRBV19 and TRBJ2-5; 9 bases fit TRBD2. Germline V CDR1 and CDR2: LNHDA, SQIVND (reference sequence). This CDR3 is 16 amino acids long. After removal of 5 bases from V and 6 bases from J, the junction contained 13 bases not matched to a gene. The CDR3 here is CASSLLPASGAKTQYF. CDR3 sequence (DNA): TGTGCCAGTAGTCTCCTCCCGGCTAGCGGGGCTAAGACCCAGTACTTC.

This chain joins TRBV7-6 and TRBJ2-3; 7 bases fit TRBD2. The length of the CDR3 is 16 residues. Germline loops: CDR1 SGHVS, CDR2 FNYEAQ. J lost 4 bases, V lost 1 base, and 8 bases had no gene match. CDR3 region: CASSLGTSGTSDTQYF. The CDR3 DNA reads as TGTGCCAGCAGCTTAGGGACTAGTGGAACCTCAGATACGCAGTATTTT.

CDR3 loop: CASSSISGANTGELFF. CDR3 nucleotides: TGTGCCAGCAGCTCCATTAGCGGGGCGAACACCGGGGAGCTGTTTTTT. The V call is TRBV5-4, the J call TRBJ2-2, with 8 positions matching TRBD2. V dropped 3 bases and J dropped 0; count of bases not matched to a gene: 4. This CDR3 is 16 amino acids long. Germline-derived CDR1 and CDR2 are SGHNT and YYREEE (reference sequence).

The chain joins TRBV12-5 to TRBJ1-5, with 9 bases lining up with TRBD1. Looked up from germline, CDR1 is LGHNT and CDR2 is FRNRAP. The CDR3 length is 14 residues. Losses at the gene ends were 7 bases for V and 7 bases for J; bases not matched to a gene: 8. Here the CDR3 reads CASAQWTGVQPQHF. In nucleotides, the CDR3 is TGTGCTAGTGCTCAATGGACAGGGGTGCAGCCCCAGCATTTT. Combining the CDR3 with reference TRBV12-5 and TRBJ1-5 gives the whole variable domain DARVTQTPRHKVTEMGQEVTMRCQPILGHNTVFWYRQTMMQGLELLAYFRNRAPLDDSGMPKDRFSAEMPDATLATLKIQPSEPRDSAVYFCASAQWTGVQPQHFGDGTRLSIL.

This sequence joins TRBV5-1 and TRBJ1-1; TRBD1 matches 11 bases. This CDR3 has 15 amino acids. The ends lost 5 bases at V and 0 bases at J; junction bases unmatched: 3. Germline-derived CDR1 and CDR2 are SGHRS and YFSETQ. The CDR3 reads CASSTDRGLNTEAFF. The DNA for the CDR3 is TGCGCCAGCAGTACGGACAGGGGGCTGAACACTGAAGCTTTCTTT.

CDR3 sequence reads: CASSVSGVGTGELFF. CDR3 nucleotides: TGTGCCAGCAGCGTTTCAGGGGTAGGCACCGGGGAGCTGTTTTTT. The J gene is TRBJ2-2, the V gene TRBV9, with D tentatively TRBD1 (6 bases). CDR1 SGDLS and CDR2 YYNGEE come from the germline V gene. The CDR3 extends over 15 amino acids. The ends were cut back, 2 bases at V and 4 bases at J, with 12 bases in the middle.

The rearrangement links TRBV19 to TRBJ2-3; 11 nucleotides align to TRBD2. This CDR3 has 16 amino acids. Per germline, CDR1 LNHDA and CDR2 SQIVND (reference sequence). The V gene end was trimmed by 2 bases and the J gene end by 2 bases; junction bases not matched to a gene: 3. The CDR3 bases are TGTGCCAGTAGTATACTAGCGGGGGGCTACACAGATACGCAGTATTTT. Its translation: CASSILAGGYTDTQYF.

The CDR3 coding sequence is TGTGCCAGCAGCTTAGGTTTCGGGGGGAACACTGAAGCTTTCTTT. Protein: CASSLGFGGNTEAFF. This chain links TRBV7-3 with TRBJ1-1, with a tentative D call TRBD1 (5 bases). The CDR3 is 15 residues long. Trimming took off 2 bases at V and 1 base at J, with 11 bases between the two ends. From germline, CDR1 is SGHTA and CDR2 FQGTGA.

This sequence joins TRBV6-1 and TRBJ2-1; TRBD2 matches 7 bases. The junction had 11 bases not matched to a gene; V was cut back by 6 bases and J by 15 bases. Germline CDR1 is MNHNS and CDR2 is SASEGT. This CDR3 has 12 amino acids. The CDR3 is CASSLYSGLGFF. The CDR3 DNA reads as TGTGCCAGCAGCTTGTATAGCGGGTTGGGGTTCTTC.

The CDR3 sequence: CASSGLANTGELFF. The CDR3 bases are TGTGCCAGCAGCGGACTAGCGAACACCGGGGAGCTGTTTTTT. The chain employs TRBV6-5 and TRBJ2-2; TRBD2 matches 7 bases. The CDR3 has 14 residues. The germline gives CDR1 MNHEY, CDR2 SVGAGI. Germline trimming cut 6 bases from V and 0 bases from J; bases unmatched to any gene: 1.

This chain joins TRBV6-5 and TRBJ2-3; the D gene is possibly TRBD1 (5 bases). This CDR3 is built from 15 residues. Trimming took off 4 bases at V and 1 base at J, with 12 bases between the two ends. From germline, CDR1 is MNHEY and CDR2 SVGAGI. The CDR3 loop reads CASSLQVDGTDTQYF. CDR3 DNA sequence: TGTGCCAGCAGTTTACAGGTAGATGGCACAGATACGCAGTATTTT.

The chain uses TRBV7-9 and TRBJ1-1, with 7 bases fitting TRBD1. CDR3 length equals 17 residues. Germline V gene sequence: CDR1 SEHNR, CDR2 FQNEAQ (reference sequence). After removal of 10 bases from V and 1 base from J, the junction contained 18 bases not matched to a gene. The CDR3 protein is CANKSLRDSRPNTEAFF. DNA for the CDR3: TGTGCCAACAAGAGTTTGAGGGACAGTCGTCCGAACACTGAAGCTTTCTTT. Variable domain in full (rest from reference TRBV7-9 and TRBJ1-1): DTGVSQNPRHKITKRGQNVTFRCDPISEHNRLYWYRQTLGQGPEFLTYFQNEAQLEKSRLLSDRFSAERPKGSFSTLEIQRTEQGDSAMYLCANKSLRDSRPNTEAFFGQGTRLTVV.

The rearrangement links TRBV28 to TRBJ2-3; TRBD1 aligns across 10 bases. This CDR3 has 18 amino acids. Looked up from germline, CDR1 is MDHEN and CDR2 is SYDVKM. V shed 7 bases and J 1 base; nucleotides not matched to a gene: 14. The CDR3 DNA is TGTGCCAGCAATGAGGGACAGGGGACCCTGTGGGGCACAGATACGCAGTATTTT. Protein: CASNEGQGTLWGTDTQYF.